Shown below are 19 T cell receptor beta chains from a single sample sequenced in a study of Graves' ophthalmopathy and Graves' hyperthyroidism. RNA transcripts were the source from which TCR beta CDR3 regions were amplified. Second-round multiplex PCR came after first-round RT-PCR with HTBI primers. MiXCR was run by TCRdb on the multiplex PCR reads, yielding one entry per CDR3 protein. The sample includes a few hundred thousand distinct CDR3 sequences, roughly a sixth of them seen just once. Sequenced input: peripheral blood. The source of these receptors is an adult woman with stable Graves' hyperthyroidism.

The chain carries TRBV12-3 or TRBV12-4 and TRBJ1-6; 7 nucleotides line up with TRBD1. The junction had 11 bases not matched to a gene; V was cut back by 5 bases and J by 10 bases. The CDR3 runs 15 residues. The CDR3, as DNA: TGTGCCAGCAGTATACGACAGGGCGTGGGCTCACCCCTCCACTTT. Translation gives CASSIRQGVGSPLHF.

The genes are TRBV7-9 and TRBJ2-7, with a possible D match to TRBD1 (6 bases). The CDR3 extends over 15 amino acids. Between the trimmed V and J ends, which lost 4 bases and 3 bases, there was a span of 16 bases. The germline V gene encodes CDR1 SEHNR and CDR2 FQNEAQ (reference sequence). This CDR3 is CASSSSGTNYYEQYF. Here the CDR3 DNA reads TGTGCCAGCAGCTCTTCCGGGACAAACTACTACGAGCAGTACTTC.

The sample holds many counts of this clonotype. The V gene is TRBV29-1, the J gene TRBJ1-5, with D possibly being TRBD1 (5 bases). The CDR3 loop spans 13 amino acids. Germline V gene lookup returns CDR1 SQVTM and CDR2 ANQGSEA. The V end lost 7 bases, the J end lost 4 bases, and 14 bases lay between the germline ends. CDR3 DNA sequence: TGCAGCGCTGGGGGGACTGGTAATCAGCCCCAGCATTTT. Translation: CSAGGTGNQPQHF.

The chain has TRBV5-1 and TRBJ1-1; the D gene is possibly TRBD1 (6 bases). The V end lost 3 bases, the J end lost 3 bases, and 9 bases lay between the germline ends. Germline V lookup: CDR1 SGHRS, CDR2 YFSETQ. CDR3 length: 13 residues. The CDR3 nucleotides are TGCGCCAGCAGCTCTAACAGGGACACTGAAGCTTTCTTT. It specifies CASSSNRDTEAFF.

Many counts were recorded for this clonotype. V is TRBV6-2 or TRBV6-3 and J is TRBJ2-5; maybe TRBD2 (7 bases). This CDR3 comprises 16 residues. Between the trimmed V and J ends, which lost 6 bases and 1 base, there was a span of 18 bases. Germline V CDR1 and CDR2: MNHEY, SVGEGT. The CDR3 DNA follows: TGTGCCAGCAGCGCCCCCGGGGGGCCGTTCCAAGAGACCCAGTACTTC. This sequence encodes CASSAPGGPFQETQYF.

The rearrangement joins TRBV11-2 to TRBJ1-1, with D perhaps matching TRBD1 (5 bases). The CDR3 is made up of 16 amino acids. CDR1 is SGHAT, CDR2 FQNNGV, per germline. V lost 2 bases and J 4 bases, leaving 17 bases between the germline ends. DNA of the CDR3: TGTGCCAGCAGCTTATTCTGGGGCCAGGGAGGCACTGAAGCTTTCTTT. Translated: CASSLFWGQGGTEAFF. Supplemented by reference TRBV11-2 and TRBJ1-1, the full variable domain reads EAGVAQSPRYKIIEKRQSVAFWCNPISGHATLYWYQQILGQGPKLLIQFQNNGVVDDSQLPKDRFSAERLKGVDSTLKIQPAKLEDSAVYLCASSLFWGQGGTEAFFGQGTRLTVV.

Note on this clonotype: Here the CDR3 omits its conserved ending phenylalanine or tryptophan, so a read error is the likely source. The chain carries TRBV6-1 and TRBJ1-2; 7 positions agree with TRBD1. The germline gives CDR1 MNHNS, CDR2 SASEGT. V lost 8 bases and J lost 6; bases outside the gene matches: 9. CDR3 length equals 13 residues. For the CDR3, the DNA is TGTGCCAGCGGATCGGGACAGCTACATGGCTACACCGTC. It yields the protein CASGSGQLHGYTV.

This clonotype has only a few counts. The CDR3 sequence: CASSHGGSGRQPQHF. The CDR3 DNA reads TGTGCCAGCAGCCACGGGGGATCGGGGCGACAGCCCCAGCATTTT. The chain is built from TRBV6-1 and TRBJ1-5, with D possibly matching TRBD1 (5 bases). This CDR3 has 15 residues. Trimming pared 6 bases from V and 7 bases from J, leaving 19 bases between. CDR1 is MNHNS, CDR2 SASEGT, per germline.

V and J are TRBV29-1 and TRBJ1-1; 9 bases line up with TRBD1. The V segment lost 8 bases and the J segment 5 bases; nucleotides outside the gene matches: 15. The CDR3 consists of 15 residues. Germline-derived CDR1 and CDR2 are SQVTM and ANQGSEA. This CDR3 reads CSPGEQGQGRTEAFF. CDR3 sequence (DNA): TGCAGCCCGGGGGAACAGGGACAGGGTAGGACTGAAGCTTTCTTT.

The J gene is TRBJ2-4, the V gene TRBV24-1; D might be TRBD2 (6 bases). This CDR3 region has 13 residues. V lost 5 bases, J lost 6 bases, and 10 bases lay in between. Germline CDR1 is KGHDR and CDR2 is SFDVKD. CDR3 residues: CATSAAEGNIQYF. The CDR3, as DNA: TGTGCCACCAGTGCCGCGGAGGGAAACATTCAGTACTTC.

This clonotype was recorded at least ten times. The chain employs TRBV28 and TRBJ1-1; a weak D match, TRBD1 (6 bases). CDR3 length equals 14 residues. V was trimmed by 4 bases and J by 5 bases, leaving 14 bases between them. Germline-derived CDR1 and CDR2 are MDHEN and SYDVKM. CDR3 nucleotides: TGTGCCAGCAGTTCCCGCAGGGGTGGGACTGAAGCTTTCTTT. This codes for CASSSRRGGTEAFF.

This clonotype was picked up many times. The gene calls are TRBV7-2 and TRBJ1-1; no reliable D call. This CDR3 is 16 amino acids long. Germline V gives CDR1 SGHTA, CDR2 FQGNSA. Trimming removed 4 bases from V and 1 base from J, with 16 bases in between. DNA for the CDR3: TGTGCCAGCAGCTATTTTTCGGGGTTACAGAACACTGAAGCTTTCTTT. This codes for CASSYFSGLQNTEAFF. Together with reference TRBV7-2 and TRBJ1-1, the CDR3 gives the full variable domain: GAGVSQSPSNKVTEKGKDVELRCDPISGHTALYWYRQSLGQGLEFLIYFQGNSAPDKSGLPSDRFSAERTGGSVSTLTIQRTQQEDSAVYLCASSYFSGLQNTEAFFGQGTRLTVV.

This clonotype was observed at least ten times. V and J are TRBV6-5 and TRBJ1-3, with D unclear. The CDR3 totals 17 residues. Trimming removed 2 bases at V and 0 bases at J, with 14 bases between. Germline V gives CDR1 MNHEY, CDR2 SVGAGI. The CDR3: CASSYEALRSSGNTIYF. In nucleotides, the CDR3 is TGTGCCAGCAGTTACGAGGCTCTTCGAAGCTCTGGAAACACCATATATTTT.

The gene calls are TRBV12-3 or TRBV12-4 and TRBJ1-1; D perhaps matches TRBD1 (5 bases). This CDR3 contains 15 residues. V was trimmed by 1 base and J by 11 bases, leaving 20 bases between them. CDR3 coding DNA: TGTGCCAGCAGTTTAGTACTAGGAGGGGTCTTAACGGCTTTCTTT. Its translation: CASSLVLGGVLTAFF.

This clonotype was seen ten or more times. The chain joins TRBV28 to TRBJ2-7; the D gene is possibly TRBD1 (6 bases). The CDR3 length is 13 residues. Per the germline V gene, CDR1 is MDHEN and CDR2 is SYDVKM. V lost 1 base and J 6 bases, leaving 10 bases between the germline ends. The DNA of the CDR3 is TGTGCCAGCAGTTTATCGGACAGAGTCGAGCAGTACTTC. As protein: CASSLSDRVEQYF.

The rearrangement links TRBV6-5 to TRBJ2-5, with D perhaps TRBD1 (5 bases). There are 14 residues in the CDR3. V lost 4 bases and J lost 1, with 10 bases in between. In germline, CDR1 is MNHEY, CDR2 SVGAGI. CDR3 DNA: TGTGCCAGCAGTTTTCCAGGGCTCCAAGAGACCCAGTACTTC. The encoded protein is CASSFPGLQETQYF.

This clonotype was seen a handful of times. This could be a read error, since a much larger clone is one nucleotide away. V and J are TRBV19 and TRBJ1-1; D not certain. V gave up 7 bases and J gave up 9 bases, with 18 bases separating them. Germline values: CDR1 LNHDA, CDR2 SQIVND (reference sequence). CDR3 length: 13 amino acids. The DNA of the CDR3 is TGTGCCAGTAATACCCCCGACACCCAACAAGCTTTCTTT. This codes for CASNTPDTQQAFF.

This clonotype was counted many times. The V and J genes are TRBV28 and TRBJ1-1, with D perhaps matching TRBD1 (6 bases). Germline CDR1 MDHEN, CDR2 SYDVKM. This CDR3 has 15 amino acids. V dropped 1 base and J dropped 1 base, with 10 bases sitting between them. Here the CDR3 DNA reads TGTGCCAGCAGTTTATTGCCGGGGGCGAACACTGAAGCTTTCTTT. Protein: CASSLLPGANTEAFF.

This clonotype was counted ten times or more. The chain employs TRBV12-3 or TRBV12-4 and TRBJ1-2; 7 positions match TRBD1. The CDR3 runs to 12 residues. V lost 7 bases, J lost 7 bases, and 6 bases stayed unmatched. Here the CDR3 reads CASNTGAGGYTF. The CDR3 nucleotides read TGTGCCAGCAACACAGGGGCGGGTGGCTACACCTTC.